The 29 T cell receptor beta chains presented below share a single source sample, sequenced in a study of human T cells and chemical hapten exposure. Regarding time point: patch test 2, 6 weeks after DPC sensitization. Treatment of the sample: therapeutic diphenylcyclopropenone sensitization with weekly scalp DPC. TCRdb passed the RACE reads through MiXCR, listing each CDR3 protein once. The table records more than 85,000 distinct CDR3 sequences, more than 7% of them present only once. The sequences come from whole blood, collected in connection with sensitization to the hapten diphenylcyclopropenone (DPC). Receptors were obtained from a woman between 40 and 50 years old with alopecia areata. Some clones in this sample may be carry-over from other donors' samples.

This clonotype was seen ten or more times. The J gene is TRBJ2-1, the V gene TRBV11-2; 8 bases agree with TRBD2. J gave up 7 bases and V 6 bases, and 8 bases lay outside the gene matches. Germline loops: CDR1 SGHAT, CDR2 FQNNGV. The CDR3 spans 14 residues. CDR3 sequence: CASRDTGGPNEQFF. For the CDR3, the DNA is TGTGCCAGCAGAGATACGGGGGGGCCAAATGAGCAGTTCTTC.

This clonotype was observed a handful of times. This sequence joins TRBV7-9 and TRBJ1-5; D unresolved. The CDR3 length is 12 residues. V gave up 3 bases and J gave up 10 bases, with 10 bases separating them. The V gene's germline CDR1 is SEHNR and CDR2 FQNEAQ (reference sequence). CDR3 coding DNA: TGTGCCAGCAGCTTTGGTAGGGAACCCCAGCATTTT. It specifies CASSFGREPQHF.

This clonotype was picked up many times. The DNA of the CDR3 is TGTGCCACCAGTGATCCTGGGACAGGGGGAACTGGAAACACCATATATTTT. The encoded protein is CATSDPGTGGTGNTIYF. This chain uses TRBV24-1 with TRBJ1-3; 11 bases agree with TRBD1. The J segment lost 2 bases and the V segment lost 3 bases, leaving 5 bases of the junction unmatched. This CDR3 comprises 17 residues. Germline V gene lookup returns CDR1 KGHDR and CDR2 SFDVKD.

This clonotype turned up a few times. The CDR3 loop reads CSASGGLAGFYEQFF. CDR3 DNA sequence: TGCAGTGCTAGTGGTGGACTAGCGGGTTTTTATGAGCAGTTCTTC. The J gene is TRBJ2-1, the V gene TRBV20-1; TRBD2 matches at 11 bases. Per germline, CDR1 DFQATT and CDR2 SNEGSKA (reference sequence). The CDR3 covers 15 residues. Trimming cost V 3 bases and J 8 bases; bases outside gene matches: 9.

In its sample, this clonotype was seen many times. The chain joins TRBV30 to TRBJ2-7; a possible D gene is TRBD1 (5 bases). V lost 3 bases and J 3 bases, leaving 12 bases between the germline ends. Germline V CDR1 and CDR2: GTSNPN, SVGIG (reference sequence). This CDR3 has 13 residues. The CDR3 loop reads CAWSDPGIYEQYF. The DNA for the CDR3 is TGTGCCTGGAGCGACCCAGGGATCTACGAGCAGTACTTC.

CDR3 protein: CSARDGHRMNTEAFF. The CDR3 nucleotides are TGCAGTGCTAGAGATGGGCACCGGATGAACACTGAAGCTTTCTTT. The rearrangement joins TRBV20-1 to TRBJ1-1; no clear D gene. Germline lookup yields CDR1 DFQATT and CDR2 SNEGSKA (reference sequence). The germline V and J ends were trimmed by 0 bases and 0 bases, with 11 bases remaining between them. The CDR3 totals 15 residues.

This chain uses TRBV27 with TRBJ1-2; 7 bases line up with TRBD1. Germline CDR1 is MNHEY and CDR2 is SMNVEV (reference sequence). The CDR3 extends over 14 amino acids. Trimming removed 5 bases from V and 5 bases from J; junction bases left unmatched: 8. The CDR3, as DNA: TGTGCCAGCAGTCCAAACTTGGGACAGTATGGCTACACCTTC. It specifies CASSPNLGQYGYTF.

This clonotype was observed many times. V gene TRBV4-3 combines with J gene TRBJ2-3; 10 bases agree with TRBD1. This CDR3 is built from 14 residues. The V segment lost 4 bases and the J segment 3 bases; nucleotides outside the gene matches: 1. Germline loops: CDR1 LGHNA, CDR2 YSLEER. CDR3 amino acids: CASSRDRGTDTQYF. The CDR3 region has the DNA TGCGCCAGCAGCCGGGACAGGGGAACAGATACGCAGTATTTT.

V is TRBV7-6 and J is TRBJ2-7, with TRBD2 identical over 7 bases. With 6 bases clipped from V and 2 bases from J, the junction kept 7 bases outside the gene matches. CDR3 length equals 14 residues. Germline V gives CDR1 SGHVS, CDR2 FNYEAQ. In nucleotides, the CDR3 is TGTGCCAGCAGTTCGGAGGGACTACCCTACGAGCAGTACTTC. The encoded protein is CASSSEGLPYEQYF.

This clonotype was seen a few times. The chain joins TRBV4-1 to TRBJ2-4; no reliable D call. The CDR3 runs to 15 residues. The germline V gene encodes CDR1 MGHRA and CDR2 YSYEKL. Trimming cost V 4 bases and J 6 bases, with 16 bases left between them. CDR3 region: CASSPGSSDGNIQYF. The CDR3 DNA reads TGCGCCAGCAGCCCCGGGTCCTCAGACGGAAACATTCAGTACTTC.

This chain connects TRBV12-3 or TRBV12-4 to TRBJ2-1; D call uncertain. The V gene lost 3 bases and the J gene lost 8 bases, with 8 bases spanning the gap. This CDR3 spans 12 amino acids. For the CDR3, the DNA is TGTGCCAGCAGTTTCCCCTTTGATGAGCAGTTCTTC. This encodes CASSFPFDEQFF.

This clonotype was counted many times. This chain joins TRBV6-2 or TRBV6-3 and TRBJ1-5, with D uncertain. Trimming shortened V by 4 bases and J by 0 bases, and 7 bases separated the two germline ends. This CDR3 has 14 residues. Germline V gene sequence: CDR1 MNHEY, CDR2 SVGEGT. The CDR3: CASSSDSSNQPQHF. CDR3 coding DNA: TGTGCCAGCAGTTCGGACTCTAGCAATCAGCCCCAGCATTTT.

This clonotype appeared many times. The genes are TRBV11-2 and TRBJ1-1; D is uncertain. Trimming removed 3 bases from V and 4 bases from J, with 18 bases in between. Germline values: CDR1 SGHAT, CDR2 FQNNGV. The CDR3 covers 16 residues. The CDR3 nucleotides are TGTGCCAGCAGCTTCGCCCCTGCGGAGGGCCCCACTGAAGCTTTCTTT. This codes for CASSFAPAEGPTEAFF.

This clonotype was seen many times. This chain uses TRBV7-2 with TRBJ2-7, with D unresolved. Trimming stripped 5 bases from V and 6 bases from J, with 14 bases between. CDR1 is SGHTA, CDR2 FQGNSA, per germline. The CDR3 is made up of 13 amino acids. In DNA form, the CDR3 reads TGTGCCAGCAGCGTTATGCACTCCAGCGAGCAGTACTTC. It codes for CASSVMHSSEQYF.

This clonotype showed up just a few times. This chain connects TRBV7-9 to TRBJ1-3; the D is unclear. Germline CDR1 is SEHNR and CDR2 is FQNEAQ (reference sequence). The CDR3 spans 15 residues. Trimming shortened V by 3 bases and J by 0 bases, and 9 bases separated the two germline ends. The CDR3: CASSLTLASGNTIYF. CDR3 nucleotides: TGTGCCAGCAGCTTGACGCTTGCCTCTGGAAACACCATATATTTT.

The rearrangement joins TRBV7-9 to TRBJ1-3; no clear D. Trimming removed 7 bases at V and 7 bases at J, with 11 bases between. Germline V gene sequence: CDR1 SEHNR, CDR2 FQNEAQ (reference sequence). The CDR3 totals 12 residues. The DNA for the CDR3 is TGTGCCAGCACAATACCCGTGAACACCATATATTTT. This translates into CASTIPVNTIYF.

This chain links TRBV3-1 with TRBJ1-2; weak D call: TRBD1 (5 bases). The V end was cut by 0 bases, the J end by 8 bases, with 13 bases between. Germline CDR1 reads LGHDT; CDR2 reads YNNKEL (reference sequence). The CDR3 sequence is 14 residues long. The CDR3 protein is CASSQDMRGRGYTF. CDR3 nucleotides: TGTGCCAGCAGCCAAGATATGCGGGGCCGGGGCTACACCTTC.

This chain connects TRBV5-5 to TRBJ1-4, with unresolved D. CDR1 and CDR2 from the germline V gene are SGHKS and YYEKEE (reference sequence). The ends were cut back, 7 bases at V and 4 bases at J, with 11 bases in the middle. CDR3 length: 13 residues. CDR3: CASAPRLNEKLFF. The CDR3 nucleotides are TGTGCCAGCGCCCCTCGCCTTAATGAAAAACTGTTTTTT.

This clonotype appeared a few times. This chain joins TRBV6-5 and TRBJ2-1, with 10 bases fitting TRBD1. The CDR3 is made up of 15 amino acids. Germline CDR1 and CDR2: MNHEY and SVGAGI. The V and J ends lost 2 bases and 5 bases, in that order; junction bases with no gene match: 3. Here the CDR3 reads CASSYEGQGNNEQFF. In DNA form, the CDR3 reads TGTGCCAGCAGTTACGAGGGACAGGGGAACAATGAGCAGTTCTTC.

This clonotype showed up just a few times. The chain joins TRBV6-2 or TRBV6-3 to TRBJ2-6; D not resolved. V was pared by 1 base and J by 1 base, with 23 bases between. Germline lookup yields CDR1 MNHEY and CDR2 SVGEGT. CDR3 length equals 21 residues. CDR3 loop: CASSYFGTTAKVPSGANVLTF. As DNA, the CDR3 is TGTGCCAGCAGTTACTTCGGAACTACCGCCAAGGTCCCTTCTGGGGCCAACGTCCTGACTTTC.

In its sample, this clonotype was seen many times. V and J are TRBV5-1 and TRBJ2-3, with 10 bases aligning to TRBD2. In germline, CDR1 is SGHRS, CDR2 YFSETQ. V shed 2 bases, J shed 1 base, and the junction held 1 base outside the gene matches. This CDR3 region has 15 residues. DNA for the CDR3: TGCGCCAGCAGCTTAGGGACTAGCGGCACAGATACGCAGTATTTT. Translated: CASSLGTSGTDTQYF.

The chain joins TRBV11-2 to TRBJ2-3; 14 bases agree with TRBD2. The germline V gene encodes CDR1 SGHAT and CDR2 FQNNGV. This CDR3 spans 17 amino acids. The V and J ends lost 4 bases and 2 bases, in that order; junction bases with no gene match: 5. The CDR3 DNA is TGTGCCAGCAGCTCGGGACTAGCGGGGGCTATCACAGATACGCAGTATTTT. It yields the protein CASSSGLAGAITDTQYF.

This clonotype was seen only a few times. V gene TRBV6-6 combines with J gene TRBJ1-3; 9 bases agree with TRBD1. Germline lookup yields CDR1 MNHNY and CDR2 SVGAGI (reference sequence). This CDR3 is 15 amino acids long. With V trimmed by 4 bases and J by 3 bases, 4 bases remained unmatched. The CDR3 coding sequence is TGTGCCAGCAGTTTCACAGGGGGCATTGGAAACACCATATATTTT. Its translation: CASSFTGGIGNTIYF.

This clonotype was counted between two and nine times. CDR3 DNA: TGTGCCAGCAGCTTAGCGGGGGGGCCCGAAGGGGAGCTGTTTTTT. It encodes CASSLAGGPEGELFF. The chain carries TRBV7-2 and TRBJ2-2; the D gene is possibly TRBD2 (7 bases). CDR3 length equals 15 residues. Germline CDR1 is SGHTA and CDR2 is FQGNSA. The V gene lost 0 bases and the J gene lost 8 bases, with 13 bases spanning the gap.

This clonotype was found a few times. The rearrangement links TRBV20-1 to TRBJ1-5, with a tentative D call TRBD1 (5 bases). V gave up 5 bases and J gave up 2 bases, with 13 bases separating them. This CDR3 contains 14 residues. Germline V CDR1 and CDR2: DFQATT, SNEGSKA (reference sequence). The CDR3 sequence: CSAGDVGGNQPQHF. The CDR3 DNA follows: TGCAGTGCTGGGGACGTGGGGGGCAATCAGCCCCAGCATTTT.

The table lists this clonotype with many counts. The gene calls are TRBV6-2 or TRBV6-3 and TRBJ1-2; 7 bases align to TRBD1. This CDR3 has 14 residues. Trimming at V came to 0 bases and at J to 4 bases, leaving 2 bases not matched to a gene. From germline, CDR1 is MNHEY and CDR2 SVGEGT. CDR3 DNA sequence: TGTGCCAGCAGTTACTCGACAGGGCCCTATGGCTACACCTTC. It yields the protein CASSYSTGPYGYTF.

The J gene is TRBJ2-1, the V gene TRBV18; D is undetermined. The V gene lost 0 bases and the J gene lost 2 bases, with 5 bases spanning the gap. The CDR3 contains 14 residues. Germline CDR1 reads KGHSH; CDR2 reads LQKENI. The CDR3 region is CASSPPIAYNEQFF. Written as DNA, the CDR3 is TGTGCCAGCTCACCACCGATAGCCTACAATGAGCAGTTCTTC.

This clonotype came up many times. V is TRBV7-8 and J is TRBJ1-1, with unresolved D. CDR1 is SGHVS, CDR2 FQNEAQ, per germline. The V end lost 1 base, the J end lost 4 bases, and 13 bases lay between the germline ends. The CDR3 contains 15 residues. The chain's CDR3 is CASSLVARAGTEAFF. As DNA, the CDR3 is TGTGCCAGCAGCTTAGTCGCGCGGGCGGGCACTGAAGCTTTCTTT.

V and J are TRBV7-6 and TRBJ2-7; D is unclear. Per the germline V gene, CDR1 is SGHVS and CDR2 is FNYEAQ. V lost 4 bases and J 3 bases, leaving 16 bases between the germline ends. This CDR3 has 15 amino acids. The CDR3 loop is CASSSVDKFNYEQYF. CDR3 sequence (DNA): TGTGCCAGCAGCTCGGTCGACAAGTTTAACTACGAGCAGTACTTC.